The present T cell receptor beta chain was sequenced within a study of Ad26.COV2.S vaccination and SARS-CoV-2 variants. This clone was seen a single time. The germline V gene encodes CDR1 KGHSH and CDR2 LQKENI. After removal of 5 bases from V and 2 bases from J, the junction contained 6 bases not matched to a gene. This CDR3 comprises 15 residues. The treatment denotes: approximately 18 received Ad26.COV2.S at low or high dose, single or two shots; roughly 5 received placebo; per-sample allocation not given. The study sampled participants on day 63 after the first vaccine or placebo injection. Some clones are missing from TCRdb's copy, which holds only in-frame ones; the method was immunoSEQ multiplex PCR. The table lists more than 350,000 clones, approximately 92% of them singletons.

This TCR was recovered from a person between 18 and 60 years old who received the Ad26.COV2.S COVID-19 vaccine or a placebo. The specimen was peripheral blood, collected in a trial of Ad26.COV2.S vaccine versus placebo. V is TRBV18 and J is TRBJ2-1, with 7 bases identical to TRBD2. As DNA, the CDR3 is TGTGCCAGCTCAAATAGCGGGCCCCCCTACAATGAGCAGTTCTTC. Its translation is CASSNSGPPYNEQFF. Variable domain in full (rest from reference TRBV18 and TRBJ2-1): NAGVMQNPRHLVRRRGQEARLRCSPMKGHSHVYWYRQLPEEGLKFMVYLQKENIIDESGMPKERFSAEFPKEGPSILRIQQVVRGDSAAYFCASSNSGPPYNEQFFGPGTRLTVL.